These 9 T cell receptor beta chains were all obtained from the same sample, sequenced in a study of blood T cell repertoires in COVID-19. Assay used: immunoSEQ multiplex PCR; TCRdb lists only in-frame clones, some missing. The sample has about 200,000 clones; approximately 86% are singletons. Sample: peripheral blood. The receptors here all came from a man in his fifties or sixties with COVID-19, enrolled during active disease.

This sequence joins TRBV30 and TRBJ2-3; D possibly corresponds to TRBD1 (6 bases). Germline CDR1 is GTSNPN and CDR2 is SVGIG (reference sequence). V dropped 5 bases and J dropped 1 base, with 13 bases sitting between them. The CDR3 is 14 amino acids. CDR3 nucleotides: TGTGCCTGGGCGAGGGGACAAGGCACAGATACGCAGTATTTT. Its translation is CAWARGQGTDTQYF.

The chain carries TRBV5-1 and TRBJ2-2, with TRBD1 matching 9 bases. Germline V gene sequence: CDR1 SGHRS, CDR2 YFSETQ. The CDR3 loop spans 19 amino acids. The trim removed 2 bases at V and 4 bases at J, leaving 15 bases unmatched. The CDR3 DNA is TGCGCCAGCAGCTTTGGACTGTTACAAGGACAGGGGATCACCGGGGAGCTGTTTTTT. Protein: CASSFGLLQGQGITGELFF.

This sequence joins TRBV7-2 and TRBJ2-2; 7 nucleotides line up with TRBD2. This CDR3 comprises 15 residues. CDR1 and CDR2 (germline): SGHTA, FQGNSA. Trimming at V came to 0 bases and at J to 3 bases, leaving 1 base not matched to a gene. The CDR3 here is CASSLAGGDTGELFF. CDR3 bases: TGTGCCAGCAGCTTAGCGGGAGGGGACACCGGGGAGCTGTTTTTT.

The V gene is TRBV18, the J gene TRBJ1-1, with TRBD1 as a possible D gene (5 bases). This CDR3 contains 12 residues. V shed 3 bases and J shed 10 bases, with 12 bases lying between them. Germline loops: CDR1 KGHSH, CDR2 LQKENI. CDR3 bases: TGTGCCAGCTCACCTCAGGGAGGGAGAGCTTTCTTT. Amino acids: CASSPQGGRAFF.

This chain uses TRBV19 with TRBJ2-1; no clear D gene. Germline CDR1 is LNHDA and CDR2 is SQIVND (reference sequence). This CDR3 contains 12 residues. Between the trimmed V and J ends, which lost 5 bases and 8 bases, there was a span of 10 bases. The CDR3 sequence: CASSQTRYEQFF. The CDR3 DNA reads as TGTGCCAGTAGTCAGACGAGGTATGAGCAGTTCTTC.

The V and J genes are TRBV4-1 and TRBJ1-6; D not resolved. Trimming removed 1 base at V and 0 bases at J, with 7 bases between. Germline V gene lookup returns CDR1 MGHRA and CDR2 YSYEKL. The CDR3 contains 16 residues. The CDR3 loop reads CASSQVGLSYNSPLHF. In nucleotides, the CDR3 is TGCGCCAGCAGCCAAGTCGGTCTCTCCTATAATTCACCCCTCCACTTT.

CDR3 loop: CASSYVRGQLNTEAFF. For the CDR3, the DNA is TGTGCCAGCAGTTACGTCAGGGGGCAGTTGAACACTGAAGCTTTCTTT. The gene calls are TRBV6-6 and TRBJ1-1, with 8 positions matching TRBD1. The CDR3 totals 16 residues. The ends lost 2 bases at V and 0 bases at J; junction bases unmatched: 5. CDR1 and CDR2 from the germline V gene are MNHNY and SVGAGI (reference sequence).

This sequence joins TRBV7-2 and TRBJ2-7; TRBD2 might be the D (5 bases). Germline values: CDR1 SGHTA, CDR2 FQGNSA. The CDR3 totals 16 residues. With 5 bases removed from V and 2 bases from J, the gap between germline ends came to 19 bases. The CDR3: CASSPPGEWRAYEQYF. CDR3 sequence (DNA): TGTGCCAGCAGCCCCCCCGGGGAGTGGCGGGCCTACGAGCAGTACTTC.

The chain carries TRBV12-5 and TRBJ2-1; 9 bases align to TRBD1. CDR1 is LGHNT and CDR2 is FRNRAP in the germline V gene. Losses at the gene ends were 5 bases for V and 4 bases for J; bases not matched to a gene: 9. This CDR3 has 16 amino acids. Here the CDR3 reads CASGPRTGAPYNEQFF. CDR3 nucleotide sequence: TGTGCTAGTGGTCCACGGACAGGGGCCCCTTACAATGAGCAGTTCTTC.